What follows are 11 T cell receptor beta chains derived from one specimen sequenced in a study of T cells in Graves' hyperthyroidism and ophthalmopathy. Amplification yielded TCR beta CDR3 regions, with RNA transcripts as the source. A set of HTBI primers served as the primers for a first-round RT-PCR of the TCR CDR3. TCRdb re-called the multiplex PCR reads through MiXCR, storing one row per CDR3 protein. Altogether 500,000 to 750,000 distinct CDR3 sequences are present, roughly 50% being singletons, with the ten largest covering roughly 8.2%. The sequencing sample was made of peripheral blood or thyroid tissue (not recorded which). The receptors were gathered from a woman between 18 and 29 years old with Graves' hyperthyroidism.

The CDR3 protein is CASSSTASYNEQFF. The DNA for the CDR3 is TGTGCCAGCAGCTCGACAGCCTCCTACAATGAGCAGTTCTTC. V and J are TRBV7-6 and TRBJ2-1; D perhaps matches TRBD1 (5 bases). The CDR3 is 14 residues long. Germline V gene sequence: CDR1 SGHVS, CDR2 FNYEAQ. Trimming left V 4 bases short and J 0 bases short, with 7 bases between.

This clonotype was seen a few times. The chain couples TRBV29-1 to TRBJ1-5, with D possibly matching TRBD1 (5 bases). The CDR3 is 14 residues long. V lost 8 bases, J lost 7 bases, and 21 bases lay in between. CDR1 is SQVTM, CDR2 ANQGSEA, per germline. The CDR3 DNA reads TGCAGCTTGGACGGGGGTCTCACGGGGCAGCCCCAGCATTTT. Residues: CSLDGGLTGQPQHF.

The J gene is TRBJ2-2, the V gene TRBV15; D perhaps matches TRBD1 (6 bases). CDR3 size: 15 residues. Germline CDR1 is LNHNV and CDR2 is YYDKDF (reference sequence). Trimming stripped 1 base from V and 7 bases from J, with 13 bases between. In DNA form, the CDR3 reads TGTGCCACCAGCAGAGTACAGGGCGAAGGCGGGGAGCTGTTTTTT. Amino acid sequence: CATSRVQGEGGELFF.

This chain links TRBV20-1 with TRBJ2-5, with 8 bases lining up with TRBD2. Germline V gene data show CDR1 as DFQATT and CDR2 as SNEGSKA (reference sequence). V was pared by 2 bases and J by 5 bases, with 10 bases of the junction left unmatched. This CDR3 region has 15 residues. The CDR3 DNA reads TGCAGTGCTAGACCCCTGGCGGGAGGACCCGAGACCCAGTACTTC. Translation: CSARPLAGGPETQYF.

The V call is TRBV4-2, the J call TRBJ2-5, with D possibly TRBD2 on 6 matching bases. Trimming removed 1 base at V and 5 bases at J, with 8 bases between. The CDR3 loop spans 13 amino acids. Germline lookup yields CDR1 LGHNA and CDR2 YNFKEQ. The CDR3 DNA follows: TGTGCCAGCAGCCAAGCTAGCGCCGAGACCCAGTACTTC. Protein product: CASSQASAETQYF.

The chain carries TRBV12-3 or TRBV12-4 and TRBJ2-3; TRBD2 aligns across 8 bases. V shed 2 bases, J shed 1 base, and the junction held 5 bases outside the gene matches. The CDR3 is made up of 16 amino acids. In DNA form, the CDR3 reads TGTGCCAGCAGTTTAATCGGTAGCGGGGGCACAGATACGCAGTATTTT. Protein product: CASSLIGSGGTDTQYF.

This clonotype was counted at least ten times. The chain has TRBV14 and TRBJ2-2; TRBD2 agrees at 8 bases. V trimming: 4 bases; J trimming: 5 bases; junction bases outside the gene matches: 6. The CDR3 runs 15 residues. CDR1 and CDR2 (germline): SGHDN, FVKESK. CDR3 protein: CASSPAAGVTGELFF. CDR3 DNA: TGTGCCAGCAGCCCCGCAGCGGGAGTTACCGGGGAGCTGTTTTTT.

This clonotype was observed a few times. This chain links TRBV7-3 with TRBJ1-4; 9 bases line up with TRBD1. The CDR3 runs 15 residues. Germline V lookup: CDR1 SGHTA, CDR2 FQGTGA. V was clipped by 5 bases and J by 11 bases; unmatched bases: 12. Here the CDR3 DNA reads TGTGCCAGCAGCCCGCAGAGGACAGGGGCCCCTAAACTGTTTTTT. It codes for CASSPQRTGAPKLFF. The full variable domain, its missing parts supplied by reference TRBV7-3 and TRBJ1-4, is GAGVSQTPSNKVTEKGKYVELRCDPISGHTALYWYRQSLGQGPEFLIYFQGTGAADDSGLPNDRFFAVRPEGSVSTLKIQRTERGDSAVYLCASSPQRTGAPKLFFGSGTQLSVL.

The CDR3 coding sequence is TGTGCCAGCACTGCCGGGACGGCATCCTATCAGCCCCAGCATTTT. It encodes CASTAGTASYQPQHF. The gene calls are TRBV2 and TRBJ1-5; weak D call: TRBD1 (5 bases). V dropped 7 bases and J dropped 5 bases, with 18 bases sitting between them. There are 15 residues in the CDR3. The V gene's germline CDR1 is SNHLY and CDR2 FYNNEI.

This clonotype was recorded at least ten times. The chain recombines TRBV4-3 with TRBJ2-5; 8 nucleotides line up with TRBD1. Germline assignment: CDR1 LGHNA and CDR2 YSLEER. The V segment lost 4 bases and the J segment 5 bases; nucleotides outside the gene matches: 15. CDR3 size: 17 residues. For the CDR3, the DNA is TGCGCCAGCAGCCGTATGTCCGGGACAGGAGGAGGGGAGACCCAGTACTTC. As protein: CASSRMSGTGGGETQYF.

J is TRBJ1-6 and V is TRBV7-9; perhaps TRBD1 as D (5 bases). V was shortened by 4 bases and J by 8 bases, with 15 bases between the two germline ends. The CDR3 is 15 residues long. Germline V gives CDR1 SEHNR, CDR2 FQNEAQ (reference sequence). Here the CDR3 reads CASSSSTGRDSPLHF. In DNA, the CDR3 is TGTGCCAGCAGCTCCTCGACCGGCAGGGATTCACCCCTCCACTTT.